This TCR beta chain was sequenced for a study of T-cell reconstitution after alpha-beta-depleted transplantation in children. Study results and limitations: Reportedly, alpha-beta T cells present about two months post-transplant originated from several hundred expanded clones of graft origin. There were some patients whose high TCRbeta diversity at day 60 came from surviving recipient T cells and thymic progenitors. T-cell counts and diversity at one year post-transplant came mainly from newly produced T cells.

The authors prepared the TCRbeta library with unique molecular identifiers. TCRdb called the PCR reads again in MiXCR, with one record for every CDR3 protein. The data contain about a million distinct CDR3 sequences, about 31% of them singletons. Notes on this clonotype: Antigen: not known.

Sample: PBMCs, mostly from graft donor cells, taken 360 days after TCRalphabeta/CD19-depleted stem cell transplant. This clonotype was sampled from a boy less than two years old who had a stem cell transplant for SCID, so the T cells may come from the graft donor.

DNA of the CDR3: TGTGCCAGCAGCTTAGTGTTCCCCTACGAGCAGTACTTC. As protein: CASSLVFPYEQYF. The chain has TRBV7-2 and TRBJ2-7; D remains ambiguous. The CDR3 is made up of 13 amino acids. V was shortened by 1 base and J by 2 bases, with 6 bases between the two germline ends. The germline gives CDR1 SGHTA, CDR2 FQGNSA.